A single T cell receptor beta chain is shown here with its context. CDR3 size: 14 residues. Germline V gene lookup returns CDR1 SGHRS and CDR2 YFSETQ. The V and J ends lost 4 bases and 0 bases, in that order; junction bases with no gene match: 4. Original analysis: By means of reference gene primer amplification, nucleated cell counts were estimated. Repertoires were generated with immunoSEQ multiplex PCR, while TCRdb's copy carries only in-frame clones and drops some. V, J and clone size are those of that table, while D and trimming were read from the DNA. The sample has 150,000 to 200,000 clones; about three quarters are singletons. The data were obtained in a study of blood T cell repertoires in COVID-19.

The sample was peripheral blood. The chain carries TRBV5-1 and TRBJ2-7; TRBD1 agrees at 7 bases. This sequence was found in a woman over 75 with active or convalescent COVID-19. This CDR3 is CASSQQGNSYEQYF. The CDR3 nucleotides read TGCGCCAGCAGCCAACAGGGGAACTCCTACGAGCAGTACTTC.